This T cell receptor (beta chain) was sequenced in a study of T cells in Graves' hyperthyroidism and ophthalmopathy. Clinical symptoms, serum thyroxine, TRAb, thyroid ultrasound and orbital computed tomography established diagnosis. Germline trimming cut 6 bases from V and 9 bases from J; bases unmatched to any gene: 8. The CDR3 has 15 residues. Germline CDR1 reads SGHAT; CDR2 reads FQNNGV. The investigators amplified TCR beta CDR3 regions from RNA transcripts. In the first-round RT-PCR of the TCR CDR3, the HTBI primer set was used. TCRdb re-called the multiplex PCR reads with MiXCR, one entry per CDR3 protein. Seen here are 250,000 to 300,000 distinct CDR3 sequences, roughly 18% observed once, and the top ten hold roughly 40%. This clonotype appeared many times.

This TCR derives from a man aged 50-60 years with Graves' ophthalmopathy. V usage is TRBV11-2 and J usage is TRBJ2-1, with 13 bases that match TRBD2. Sample: blood. CDR3 region: CASRQTSGRGGEQFF. The DNA for the CDR3 is TGTGCCAGCAGGCAAACTAGCGGGAGGGGGGGTGAGCAGTTCTTC.